These T cell receptor beta chains were read from a single sample in a study of response to subunit inactivated influenza vaccine. TCRdb passed the RT-PCR reads through MiXCR, listing each CDR3 protein once. The data contain approximately 570,000 distinct CDR3 sequences, approximately 7.7% of them singletons. The sample consisted of PBMCs from blood, taken around 25 months after vaccination. All receptors come from a man aged 45 to 70 who received an inactivated influenza vaccine. CDR3s include the opening cysteine and the closing phenylalanine or tryptophan. A D gene is named only where the DNA matches it firmly. Only some rows state a clone size, as once, few, many or a class for expanded clones.

D | J | size | V | DNA | CDR3
NA | TRBJ2-3 | few | TRBV11-1 | TGTGCCAGCAGCATAACCCGGGTGGGACCGGGTACGCAGTATTTT | CASSITRVGPGTQYF
TRBD1 | TRBJ2-6 | few | TRBV20-1 | TGCAGTGCTTCGCCGCCCCAGGGGGCTGGTGGGGCCAACGTCCTGACTTTC | CSASPPQGAGGANVLTF
NA | TRBJ2-5 | NA | TRBV4-3 | TGCGCCAGCAGCCAAGAAAACTGGGGCCAAGAGACCCAGTACTTC | CASSQENWGQETQYF
NA | TRBJ1-1 | few | TRBV11-2 | TGTGCCAGCAGCTTAGCCGCGGACAGCCCTGAAGCTTTCTTT | CASSLAADSPEAFF
NA | TRBJ2-5 | few | TRBV5-6 | TGTGCCAGCAGCTTGACCGGGACCTCGGGGACCCAGTACTTC | CASSLTGTSGTQYF
NA | TRBJ2-6 | many | TRBV2 | TGTGCCAGCAGTGAGTGGGGGAACGGGGCCAACGTCCTGACTTTC | CASSEWGNGANVLTF
NA | TRBJ1-5 | few | TRBV27 | TGTGCCAGCTCAAGGTTCCCGACATCAACCCAGCATTTT | CASSRFPTSTQHF
TRBD1 | TRBJ2-1 | few | TRBV7-9 | TGTGCCAGCTCCCGAAAAGGGGGCCTGCTAAATGAGCAGTTCTTC | CASSRKGGLLNEQFF
TRBD1 | TRBJ1-5 | many | TRBV20-1 | TGCAGTGCTACCGCCTTAGAAGGGGACAGGGGGTTTCAGCCCCAGCATTTT | CSATALEGDRGFQPQHF
TRBD2 | TRBJ2-7 | few | TRBV28 | TGTGCCAGCAGTATAATCGGGAGGGTCTACGAGCAGTACTTC | CASSIIGRVYEQYF
NA | TRBJ2-3 | many | TRBV25-1 | TGTGCCAGCAGCCTTTTCTCAGATACGCAGTATTTT | CASSLFSDTQYF
TRBD1 | TRBJ2-2 | NA | TRBV6-1 | TGTGCCAGCAAGGGACAGGGGGCTGCCGGGGAGCTGTTTTTT | CASKGQGAAGELFF
NA | TRBJ2-2 | many | TRBV5-1 | TGCGCCAGCAGCGATCGACCAGCGGAGAACACCGGGGAGCTGTTTTTT | CASSDRPAENTGELFF
TRBD2 | TRBJ2-3 | few | TRBV20-1 | TGCAGTGCTCAGGGACTAGCGGGGGCCCTTACCACAGATACGCAGTATTTT | CSAQGLAGALTTDTQYF
NA | TRBJ2-2 | many | TRBV11-2 | TGTGCCAGCAGGTTTCAACAGGAGAACACCGGGGAGCTGTTTTTT | CASRFQQENTGELFF
NA | TRBJ1-5 | many | TRBV5-6 | TGTGCCAGCAGCTCGCTCAATCAGCCCCAGCATTTT | CASSSLNQPQHF
NA | TRBJ1-6 | NA | TRBV20-1 | TGCAGTGCTTACCCGACAGGTTTCAATAATTCACCCCTCCACTTT | CSAYPTGFNNSPLHF
NA | TRBJ2-3 | few | TRBV6-1 | TGTGCCAGCAGGCTCGCCCCGGGACAAACAGATACGCAGTATTTT | CASRLAPGQTDTQYF
NA | TRBJ2-2 | few | TRBV4-2 | TGTGCCAGCAGCCAAGAGCATAGCCCGAACAGGGAGCTGTTTTTT | CASSQEHSPNRELFF
TRBD2 | TRBJ2-3 | few | TRBV7-9 | TGTGCCAGCAGCTTTACTAGCGGGGGGCCTCGCACAGATACGCAGTATTTT | CASSFTSGGPRTDTQYF
NA | TRBJ1-1 | NA | TRBV10-2 | TGCGCCAGCAGTGACATAAGCACTGAAGCTTTCTTT | CASSDISTEAFF
NA | TRBJ1-1 | many | TRBV6-5 | TGTGCCAGCAGTTATTTCAGGGCTGCTGAAGCTTTCTTT | CASSYFRAAEAFF
TRBD1 | TRBJ1-1 | many | TRBV7-9 | TGTGCCAGCAGCTTAGATGCCGACAGGGATACTGAAGCTTTCTTT | CASSLDADRDTEAFF
TRBD1 | TRBJ1-1 | many | TRBV7-6 | TGTGCCAGCAGCTTAGGGACAGGGACGAACACTGAAGCTTTCTTT | CASSLGTGTNTEAFF
NA | TRBJ1-2 | NA | TRBV7-8 | TGTGCCAGCAGCTTAGCCCGACGAAATGTAGGCTACACCTTC | CASSLARRNVGYTF
TRBD2 | TRBJ2-7 | NA | TRBV30 | TGTGCCTGGAACGTGGGAGGGCCCTACGAGCAGTACTTC | CAWNVGGPYEQYF